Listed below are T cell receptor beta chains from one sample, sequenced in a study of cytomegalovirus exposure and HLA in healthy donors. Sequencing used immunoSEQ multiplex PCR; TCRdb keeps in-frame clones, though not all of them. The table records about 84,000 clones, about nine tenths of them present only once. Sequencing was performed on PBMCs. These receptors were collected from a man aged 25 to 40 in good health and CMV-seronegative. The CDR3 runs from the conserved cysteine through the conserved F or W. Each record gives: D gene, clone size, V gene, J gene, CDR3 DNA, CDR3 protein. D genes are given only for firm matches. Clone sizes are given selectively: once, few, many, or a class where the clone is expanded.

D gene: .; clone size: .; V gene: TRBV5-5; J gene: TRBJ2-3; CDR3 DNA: TGTGCCAGCAGCCCAAGGGCGGACTATTCGCAGTATTTT; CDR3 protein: CASSPRADYSQYF
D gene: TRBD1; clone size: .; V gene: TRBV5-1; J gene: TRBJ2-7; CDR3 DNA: TGCGCCAGCAGCTTGGGCGGGACAGGGTTCTACGAGCAGTACTTC; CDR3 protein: CASSLGGTGFYEQYF
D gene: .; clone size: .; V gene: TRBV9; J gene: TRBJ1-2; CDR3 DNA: TGTGCCAGCAGCCCATCGGGGAGGGGCGACGATGGCTACACCTTC; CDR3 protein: CASSPSGRGDDGYTF
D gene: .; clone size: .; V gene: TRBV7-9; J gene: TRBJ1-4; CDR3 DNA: TGTGCCAGCAGCCAAACAGGCACTAATGAAAAACTGTTTTTT; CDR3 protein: CASSQTGTNEKLFF
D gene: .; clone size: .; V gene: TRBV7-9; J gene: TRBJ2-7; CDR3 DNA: TGTGCCAGCAGCCCAACCGACAGATTGCCCTACGAGCAGTACTTC; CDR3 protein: CASSPTDRLPYEQYF
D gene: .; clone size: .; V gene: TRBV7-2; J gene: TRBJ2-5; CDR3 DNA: TGTGCCAGCAGCTCAATAAGGGGTCAAGAGACCCAGTACTTC; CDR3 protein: CASSSIRGQETQYF
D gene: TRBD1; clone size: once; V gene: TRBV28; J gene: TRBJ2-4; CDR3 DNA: TGTGCCAGCAGTAACAGGGGATTTGCCAAAAACATTCAGTACTTC; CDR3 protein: CASSNRGFAKNIQYF
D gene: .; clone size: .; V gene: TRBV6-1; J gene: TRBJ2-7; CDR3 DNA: TGTGCCAGCAGTTCGGGGGTGACCTACGAGCAGTACTTC; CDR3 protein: CASSSGVTYEQYF
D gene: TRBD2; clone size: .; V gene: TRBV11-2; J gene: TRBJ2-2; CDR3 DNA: TGTGCCAGCAGCCTACTGGGCGGGAGGGCCGGAACCGGGGAGCTGTTTTTT; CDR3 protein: CASSLLGGRAGTGELFF
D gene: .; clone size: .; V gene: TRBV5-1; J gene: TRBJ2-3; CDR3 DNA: TGCGCCAGCAGCTTGGACCGCGCGACTACAGATACGCAGTATTTT; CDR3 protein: CASSLDRATTDTQYF
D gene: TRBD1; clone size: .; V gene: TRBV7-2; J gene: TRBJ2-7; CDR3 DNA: TGTGCCAGCAGCTTAAGACAGGGGGCCTCCTACGAGCAGTACTTC; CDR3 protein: CASSLRQGASYEQYF
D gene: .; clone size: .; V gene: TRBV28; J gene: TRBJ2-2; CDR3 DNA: TGTGCCAGCAGTTTCCCTGGGGCGCGTTCCACCGGGGAGCTGTTTTTT; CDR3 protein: CASSFPGARSTGELFF
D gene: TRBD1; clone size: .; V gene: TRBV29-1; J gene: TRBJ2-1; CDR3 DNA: TGCAGCGTTGAACGGACAGGGGGGGGGATCGATGAGCAGTTCTTC; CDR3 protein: CSVERTGGGIDEQFF
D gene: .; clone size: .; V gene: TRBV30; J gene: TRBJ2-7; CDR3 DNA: TGTGCCTGGAGTGTGATAAAAGAGGTACAAGCGCACTTC; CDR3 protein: CAWSVIKEVQAHF
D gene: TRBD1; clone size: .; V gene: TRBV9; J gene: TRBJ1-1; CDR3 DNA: TGTGCCAGCAGCGTAGGGACAGGGGGTATGAACACTGAAGCTTTCTTT; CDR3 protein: CASSVGTGGMNTEAFF
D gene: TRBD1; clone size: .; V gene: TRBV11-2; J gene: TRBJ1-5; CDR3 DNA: TGTGCCAGCAGCTTAGTAGGGACAGATCAGCCCCAGCATTTT; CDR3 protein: CASSLVGTDQPQHF
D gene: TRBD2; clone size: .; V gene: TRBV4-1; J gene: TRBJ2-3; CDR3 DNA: TGCGCCAGCAGCCGTGGCGGGGGGGCCCCAGATACGCAGTATTTT; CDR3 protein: CASSRGGGAPDTQYF
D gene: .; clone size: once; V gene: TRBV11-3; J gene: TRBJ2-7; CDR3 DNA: TGTGCCAGCAGCTTAGGTACAGCCTACGAGCAGTACTTC; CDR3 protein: CASSLGTAYEQYF
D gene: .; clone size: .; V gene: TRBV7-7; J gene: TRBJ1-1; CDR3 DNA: TGTGCTAGCAGCTTGGGAGAGGGATTGAACACTGAAGCTTTCTTT; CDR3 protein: CASSLGEGLNTEAFF
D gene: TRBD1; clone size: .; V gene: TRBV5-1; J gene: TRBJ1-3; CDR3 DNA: TGCGCCAGCAGCATAGGACAGGGGGGAGCCATATATTTT; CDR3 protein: CASSIGQGGAIYF
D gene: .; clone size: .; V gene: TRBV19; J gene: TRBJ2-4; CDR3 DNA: TGTGCCAGTAGTATAGGGAGGCGGGGGCTGTATGACATTCAGTACTTC; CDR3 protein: CASSIGRRGLYDIQYF
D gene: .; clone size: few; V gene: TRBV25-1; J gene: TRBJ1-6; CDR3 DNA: TGTGCCAGCAGTGGCCGGGACAACCCTAATTCACCCCTCCACTTT; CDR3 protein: CASSGRDNPNSPLHF
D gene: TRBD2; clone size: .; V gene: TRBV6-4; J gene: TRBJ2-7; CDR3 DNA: TGTGCCAGCAGGGAAAGTCGGCCCGGGACTAGCGTTACCTACGAGCAGTACTTC; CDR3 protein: CASRESRPGTSVTYEQYF
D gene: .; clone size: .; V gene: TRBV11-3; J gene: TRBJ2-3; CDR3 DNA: TGTGCCAGCAGCCACGGACGGGGAAAGGGCCCAGATACGCAGTATTTT; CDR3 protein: CASSHGRGKGPDTQYF
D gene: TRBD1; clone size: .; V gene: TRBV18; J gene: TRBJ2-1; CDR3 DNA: TGTGCCAGCTCAAAGACGACAGGGGTTTCGAATGAGCAGTTCTTC; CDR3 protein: CASSKTTGVSNEQFF
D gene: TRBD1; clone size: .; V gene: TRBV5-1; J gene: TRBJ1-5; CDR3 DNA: TGCGCCAGGTCACGGGACAGGGCCTCATATAGCAATCAGCCCCAGCATTTT; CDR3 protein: CARSRDRASYSNQPQHF
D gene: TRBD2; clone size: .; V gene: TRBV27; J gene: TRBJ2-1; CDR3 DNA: TGTGCCAGCAGGCTCACTGCGGGAGGGGAGAATGAGCAGTTCTTC; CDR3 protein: CASRLTAGGENEQFF
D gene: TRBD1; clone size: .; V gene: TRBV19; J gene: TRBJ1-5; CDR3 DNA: TGTGCCAGTAGTGCCTGGACAGGGCCCCAGCCCCAGCATTTT; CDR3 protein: CASSAWTGPQPQHF
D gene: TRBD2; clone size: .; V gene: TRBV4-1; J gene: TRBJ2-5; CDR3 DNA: TGCGCCAGCAGCCAAGAGCGGGGGGGCCTTTTGTCCGGACAAGAGACCCAGTACTTC; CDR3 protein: CASSQERGGLLSGQETQYF
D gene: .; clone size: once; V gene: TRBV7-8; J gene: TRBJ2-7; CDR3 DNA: TGTGCCAGCAGCTCCGGGGCCTACGAGCAGTACTTC; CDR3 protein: CASSSGAYEQYF
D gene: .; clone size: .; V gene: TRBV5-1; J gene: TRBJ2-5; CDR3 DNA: TGCGCCAGCAGCTTGGCACAAGAGACCCAGTACTTC; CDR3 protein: CASSLAQETQYF